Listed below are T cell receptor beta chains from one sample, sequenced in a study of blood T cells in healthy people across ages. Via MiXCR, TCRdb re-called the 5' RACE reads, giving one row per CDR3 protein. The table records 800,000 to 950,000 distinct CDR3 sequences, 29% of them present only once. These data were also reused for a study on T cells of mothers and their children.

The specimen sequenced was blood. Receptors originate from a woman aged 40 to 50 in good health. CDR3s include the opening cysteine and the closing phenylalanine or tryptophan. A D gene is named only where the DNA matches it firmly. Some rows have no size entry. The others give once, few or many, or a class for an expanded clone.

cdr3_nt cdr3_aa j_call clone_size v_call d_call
TGTGCCAGTAGCGTAGAGGGCGGGGTGGAATGGAACACTGAAGCTTTCTTT CASSVEGGVEWNTEAFF TRBJ1-1 . TRBV9 .
TGTGCCAGCAGCTTAGATTCGGTGACTGAAGCTTTCTTT CASSLDSVTEAFF TRBJ1-1 few TRBV7-2 .
TGTGCCAGCAGGCCCCCAGGGGGAACTAACTATGGCTACACCTTC CASRPPGGTNYGYTF TRBJ1-2 . TRBV28 TRBD1
TGCGCCAGCAGCCGGGACCAAGGGACCCAGTACTTC CASSRDQGTQYF TRBJ2-5 . TRBV5-1 .
TGTGCCAGCATGCTTGGCCTAGGGAGTGGAGAGACCCAGTACTTC CASMLGLGSGETQYF TRBJ2-5 many TRBV7-3 .
TGTGCCAGCAGTAAAGTCGGAACAGGGTGGCATGAGCAGTTCTTC CASSKVGTGWHEQFF TRBJ2-1 . TRBV28 .
TGTGCCAGCAGTTACGGTACAGGAGGGGCCAACGTCCTGACTTTC CASSYGTGGANVLTF TRBJ2-6 many TRBV6-6 .
TGTGCCAGCAGTACCGGACCCGACTATGGCTACACCTTC CASSTGPDYGYTF TRBJ1-2 . TRBV28 .
TGTGCCAGCAGTGAAAGGAGGCCCGCTAGCGGGACCTACAATGAGCAGTTCTTC CASSERRPASGTYNEQFF TRBJ2-1 . TRBV7-8 TRBD2
TGTGCCTGGGGACAGGGGCCCGAGACCCAGTACTTC CAWGQGPETQYF TRBJ2-5 . TRBV30 TRBD1
TGCGCCAGCAGTCGGACCCCAACGGGAGAGACCCAGTACTTC CASSRTPTGETQYF TRBJ2-5 many TRBV5-1 .
TGTGCCAGCAGTTACTCGGAGACAGGGGGCTCCTACGAGCAGTACTTC CASSYSETGGSYEQYF TRBJ2-7 . TRBV6-2/TRBV6-3 TRBD1
TGTGCCAGTAGTATATACGGGGGGGCATCCTACAATGAGCAGTTCTTC CASSIYGGASYNEQFF TRBJ2-1 . TRBV19 TRBD2
TGCGCCAGCAGCCGCGACCCGCCAAGGGGTCACTCCTACAATGAGCAGTTCTTC CASSRDPPRGHSYNEQFF TRBJ2-1 few TRBV5-1 .
TGTGCCAGCGGGGACTGGGTGAACACTGAAGCTTTCTTT CASGDWVNTEAFF TRBJ1-1 many TRBV28 .
TGTGCCAGCAGTGGACTAGCGGGAAGGCAGAACGAGCAGTACTTC CASSGLAGRQNEQYF TRBJ2-7 many TRBV2 TRBD2
TGTGCCAGCAGTTTAGCGGGGGGACCCGGGACATACAATGAGCAGTTCTTC CASSLAGGPGTYNEQFF TRBJ2-1 few TRBV28 TRBD2
TGCAGCGTTGAGGCGGCCACAGATACGCAGTATTTT CSVEAATDTQYF TRBJ2-3 many TRBV29-1 .
TGCAGTGCCAGTAGGGGGATGGAACAGGGTGAGCAGTTCTTC CSASRGMEQGEQFF TRBJ2-1 . TRBV20-1 .
TGTGCCAGCAGCCCCACTAGCGCCTACGAGCAGTACTTC CASSPTSAYEQYF TRBJ2-7 . TRBV7-9 TRBD2
TGTGCCAGCTCACCGGCGTCGGTACACATAAATTCACCCCTCCACTTT CASSPASVHINSPLHF TRBJ1-6 few TRBV7-6 .
TGTGCCAGCAGCGATGGGACGGGGGAGACCCAGTACTTC CASSDGTGETQYF TRBJ2-5 many TRBV9 .
TGCAGTGCTGGACAGACTACCCCTTACAATGAGCAGTTCTTC CSAGQTTPYNEQFF TRBJ2-1 few TRBV20-1 .
TGTGCCATCAGTGAGCAACAAGAGACCCAGTACTTC CAISEQQETQYF TRBJ2-5 many TRBV10-3 .
TGCAGTGCTAGAGACCTCCACAGGGGAGACGAGCAGTACTTC CSARDLHRGDEQYF TRBJ2-7 . TRBV20-1 TRBD1
TGTGCCAGCAGCCGACAGGGCCAAGATAATTCACCCCTCCACTTT CASSRQGQDNSPLHF TRBJ1-6 many TRBV6-1 TRBD1
TGTGCCAGCAGCTTAGCTGGGCTCGAAACTGAAGCTTTCTTT CASSLAGLETEAFF TRBJ1-1 many TRBV7-2 .
TGTGCCAGCGCCTCCTACGAGCAGTACTTC CASASYEQYF TRBJ2-7 . TRBV2 .
TGTGCCAGCAGTTCGCCCGGGACCACCGGGGAGCTGTTTTTT CASSSPGTTGELFF TRBJ2-2 . TRBV28 .